The clone carrying this T cell receptor (beta chain) was counted many times. Its cognate antigen is unknown. TCR beta VDJ and CDR3 were profiled, and genomic DNA was the template. TCRdb independently ran MiXCR on the reads; one entry per CDR3 protein. The repertoire holds approximately 300,000 distinct CDR3 sequences, with 45% to 65% as singletons. The sample belongs to a study of CD8+CD57+ T cells in acquired aplastic anemia. Study-wide background: Isolated CD4+ and CD8+ cells, once sorted, yielded DNA averaging about 3.4 ug.

Patients included in sequencing had previously demonstrated CD8+CD57+ cell expansion by flow cytometry. With no exception, the patients had severe acquired aplastic anemia. Whole-study findings and limits: A significant difference in CD8+ Simpson's diversity between patients and controls was not found. The same twenty-nine CD8+ CDR3 sequences occurred in patients and in controls.

Looked up from germline, CDR1 is SGHVS and CDR2 is FQNEAQ. Between the trimmed V and J ends, which lost 6 bases and 6 bases, there was a span of 15 bases. CDR3 size: 14 residues. The receptor was derived from a human donor with aplastic anemia. The chain couples TRBV7-8 to TRBJ2-1; D is possibly TRBD2 (6 bases). The sample consisted of sorted CD4+, CD8+, or CD8+CD57+ T cells (not recorded which) from PBMCs. The CDR3 sequence is CASSYPLGGNEQFF. The CDR3 bases are TGTGCCAGCAGTTACCCTTTGGGGGGCAATGAGCAGTTCTTC. The full variable domain, completed using reference TRBV7-8 and TRBJ2-1, is GAGVSQSPRYKVAKRGQDVALRCDPISGHVSLFWYQQALGQGPEFLTYFQNEAQLDKSGLPSDRFFAERPEGSVSTLKIQRTQQEDSAVYLCASSYPLGGNEQFFGPGTRLTVL.